A selection of T cell receptor beta chains follows, all from one sample in a study of cytomegalovirus exposure and HLA in healthy donors. The repertoire was sequenced with immunoSEQ multiplex PCR; TCRdb's copy has only in-frame clones and lacks some. The repertoire includes hundreds of thousands of clones, roughly 84% of them detected once, and roughly 0.22% sits in the top ten. The sample was PBMCs. The receptors here all came from a girl aged 2 to 9 in good health and CMV-seronegative. Each CDR3 is given with its conserved first and last residue. The order of the fields is V gene, J gene, D gene, clone size, CDR3 DNA, CDR3 protein. The D gene is left open where the match is weak. The listing skips clone size in some rows; elsewhere it reads once, few, many or a size class.

TRBV5-1,TRBJ1-1,TRBD1,few,TGCGCCAGCAGCCAGACAGGGGAGGACGGGATAGCAGCTTTCTTT,CASSQTGEDGIAAFF
TRBV6-5,TRBJ1-1,-,once,TGTGCCAGCAGCCCGCGATCCACTGAAGCTTTCTTT,CASSPRSTEAFF
TRBV5-1,TRBJ1-2,-,few,TGCGCCAGCAGCTTGGGGACAAACTATGGCTACACCTTC,CASSLGTNYGYTF
TRBV7-9,TRBJ2-7,-,-,TGTTCCAGCAGCGTGGAGGCGGCTTACGAGCAGTACTTC,CSSSVEAAYEQYF
TRBV6-1,TRBJ2-7,TRBD1,-,TGTGCCAGCATAGGACAGGGAGCCTACGAGCAGTACTTC,CASIGQGAYEQYF
TRBV5-1,TRBJ1-5,TRBD1,-,TGCGCCAGCAGCTTGGGGATGACAGGGGAGAACAATCAGCCCCAGCATTTT,CASSLGMTGENNQPQHF
TRBV10-2,TRBJ2-3,-,-,TGCGCCAGCAATGCATGGACAACCAGCACAGATACGCAGTATTTT,CASNAWTTSTDTQYF
TRBV6-1,TRBJ1-1,TRBD1,once,TGTGCCACCCTACGGACAGGGGGAGCTTTCTTT,CATLRTGGAFF
TRBV7-9,TRBJ1-2,TRBD1,once,TGTGCCAGCAGCTTAGCGACAGGGAAAAACTATGGCTACACCTTC,CASSLATGKNYGYTF
TRBV5-1,TRBJ1-6,-,-,TGCGCCAGCAGCTACGGGACAACACACTCACCCCTCCACTTT,CASSYGTTHSPLHF
TRBV6-5,TRBJ1-2,TRBD1,-,TGTGCCAGCAGTTACAGGGACAGTCCTAACTATGGCTACACCTTC,CASSYRDSPNYGYTF
TRBV5-1,TRBJ1-1,TRBD1,-,TGCGCCAGCAGCTTCAGTGGACAGGCGGGAGCTTTCTTT,CASSFSGQAGAFF
TRBV7-9,TRBJ1-2,-,-,TGTGCCAGCAGCCAGGTCGGGGGGCCCAACTATGGCTACACCTTC,CASSQVGGPNYGYTF
TRBV27,TRBJ2-1,TRBD2,-,TGTGCCAGCAGTCTAGCGGGGGGAGTCTATTCCTACAATGAGCAGTTCTTC,CASSLAGGVYSYNEQFF
TRBV5-1,TRBJ2-7,-,-,TGCGCCAGCAGCTTGGAAGCGGGTGCTTCCTACGAGCAGTACTTC,CASSLEAGASYEQYF
TRBV5-8,TRBJ2-2,-,-,TGTGCCAGCAGCCTTCAGGGAAGGGGCGGGGAGCTGTTTTTT,CASSLQGRGGELFF
TRBV30,TRBJ2-1,-,-,TGTGCCTGGGGCCCCACGAGGGACTCCGCACGGCAGTTCTTC,CAWGPTRDSARQFF
TRBV9,TRBJ1-1,TRBD1,-,TGTGCCAGCAGCGGCCGGGACAGCCTCACTGAAGCTTTCTTT,CASSGRDSLTEAFF
TRBV2,TRBJ2-3,-,-,TGTGCCAGCAGTGGGACAGGGGGTCGCGGGGGGGGCACAGATACGCAGTATTTT,CASSGTGGRGGGTDTQYF
TRBV4-1,TRBJ2-7,TRBD2,-,TGCGCCAGCAGCCAAACGGCTAGCGGGACTTACGAGCAGTACTTC,CASSQTASGTYEQYF
TRBV6-1,TRBJ1-3,TRBD1,-,TGTGCCAGCAGTGAAGGACAGGGCTCTGGAAACACCATATATTTT,CASSEGQGSGNTIYF
TRBV29-1,TRBJ2-7,TRBD1,-,TGCAGCGCCCTAGGAGCTCAGGACAGGGGATCCTACGAGCAGTACTTC,CSALGAQDRGSYEQYF
TRBV5-1,TRBJ2-2,TRBD2,-,TGCGCCAGCCGCGGACTAGCGGGAGAGAAAGCCGGGGAGCTGTTTTTT,CASRGLAGEKAGELFF
TRBV30,TRBJ2-1,-,-,TGTGCCTGGAGTGTCGGCAGGGCTAACAATGAGCAGTTCTTC,CAWSVGRANNEQFF
TRBV6-5,TRBJ1-1,-,-,TGTGCCACCACAAAGACATTAAAGGTGACTGAAGCTTTCTTT,CATTKTLKVTEAFF
TRBV12-5,TRBJ2-2,TRBD2,-,TGTGCTAGTGGTTCTTCGGGAGGGCCGTTCGCCGGGGAGCTGTTTTTT,CASGSSGGPFAGELFF
TRBV19,TRBJ1-2,-,-,TGTGCCAGTAGACAGGGAGATGGCTACACCTTC,CASRQGDGYTF
TRBV6-5,TRBJ1-1,-,-,TGTGCCAGCAGATCCCGGGTAAACACTGAAGCTTTCTTT,CASRSRVNTEAFF
TRBV5-1,TRBJ1-4,TRBD1,-,TGCGCCAGCAGCTTGGGGGACAGGGTAGGAAAACTGTTTTTT,CASSLGDRVGKLFF